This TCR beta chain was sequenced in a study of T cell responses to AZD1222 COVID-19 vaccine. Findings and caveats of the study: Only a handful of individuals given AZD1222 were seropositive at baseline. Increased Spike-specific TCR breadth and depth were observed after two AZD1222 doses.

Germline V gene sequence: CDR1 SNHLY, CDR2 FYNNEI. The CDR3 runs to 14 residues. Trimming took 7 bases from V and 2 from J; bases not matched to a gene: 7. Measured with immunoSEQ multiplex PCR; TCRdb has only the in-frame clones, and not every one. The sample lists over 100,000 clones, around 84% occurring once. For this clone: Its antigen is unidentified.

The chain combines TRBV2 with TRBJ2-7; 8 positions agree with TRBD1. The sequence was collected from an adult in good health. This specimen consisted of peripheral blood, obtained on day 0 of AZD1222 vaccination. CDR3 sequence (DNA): TGTGCCAGCAAGAGCACAGGGGGAGCCTACGAGCAGTACTTC. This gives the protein CASKSTGGAYEQYF.